These 5 T cell receptor beta chains share one sample of origin, sequenced in a study of Ad26.COV2.S vaccination and SARS-CoV-2 variants. The protocol was immunoSEQ multiplex PCR, while the TCRdb copy is restricted to in-frame clones and leaves out a portion. In the table there are hundreds of thousands of clones, 89% of which are singletons. Treatment indicated: roughly 20 received Ad26.COV2.S at low or high dose, single or two shots; five or six received placebo; per-sample allocation not given. Collection of samples fell on day 63 after the first vaccine or placebo injection. The sample in question was peripheral blood, obtained in a trial of Ad26.COV2.S vaccine versus placebo. Receptor source: a person aged 18-65 years who received the Ad26.COV2.S COVID-19 vaccine or a placebo.

This chain joins TRBV5-1 and TRBJ2-7; TRBD1 matches at 10 bases. The germline V gene has CDR1 SGHRS and CDR2 YFSETQ. The ends lost 3 bases at V and 1 base at J; junction bases unmatched: 7. The CDR3 consists of 16 residues. CDR3 in DNA: TGCGCCAGCAGCTCGGCGGGACAGGGGCGATCCTACGAGCAGTACTTC. It codes for CASSSAGQGRSYEQYF.

This chain joins TRBV3-1 (or the pseudogene TRBV3-2) and TRBJ2-5; no definite D call. CDR1 is LGHDT, CDR2 YNNKEL, per germline (reference sequence). Trimming shortened V by 1 base and J by 2 bases, and 5 bases separated the two germline ends. The CDR3 contains 13 residues. The CDR3 loop is CASSQVLQETQYF. CDR3 DNA sequence: TGTGCCAGCAGCCAAGTATTACAAGAGACCCAGTACTTC.

In regard to this clone: One end of the junction does not line up with germline, which may come from a read error. The rearrangement uses TRBV6-1 and TRBJ1-1, with unresolved D. The CDR3 covers 14 residues. CDR1 is MNHNS and CDR2 is SASEGT in the germline V gene. CDR3 region: CASIEGSGNTEAFF. As DNA, the CDR3 is TGTGCCAGCATTGAAGGGAGCGGGAACACTGAAGCTTTCTTT.

The chain carries TRBV9 and TRBJ1-2; the match to TRBD1 covers 9 bases. Per germline, CDR1 SGDLS and CDR2 YYNGEE. The length of the CDR3 is 15 residues. J gave up 4 bases and V 4 bases, and 8 bases lay outside the gene matches. The CDR3 is CASSPGPTGGYGYTF. CDR3 DNA: TGTGCCAGCAGCCCCGGACCGACAGGGGGCTATGGCTACACCTTC.

The chain couples TRBV2 to TRBJ1-2; D gene ambiguous. The CDR3 runs 14 residues. The germline gives CDR1 SNHLY, CDR2 FYNNEI. V was shortened by 4 bases and J by 8 bases, with 17 bases between the two germline ends. CDR3 sequence: CASSVGSGGMGYTF. The CDR3 DNA is TGTGCCAGCAGTGTTGGCTCGGGAGGAATGGGCTACACCTTC.